This entry concerns a single T cell receptor beta chain. Its antigen is unknown. The CDR3 is 14 residues long. From germline, CDR1 is MNHEY and CDR2 SVGAGI. Trimming cost V 4 bases and J 9 bases; bases outside gene matches: 8. This sample was included in a study of identical twins. Broader study findings: The study found weaker excess twin sharing in beta out-of-frame sequences.

TCRdb fed the 5' RACE reads into MiXCR, producing one record per CDR3 protein. The table includes about 730,000 distinct CDR3 sequences, 21% detected once. These sequences were also reported in another study, on T cells expressing NK-cell markers. That paper notes: Nothing established the HCMV specificity of expanded NKG2C+ T cell clones.

The sample was PBMCs. This TCR was sampled from a woman aged 18-29 years in good health. The rearrangement joins TRBV6-5 to TRBJ2-1, with 8 nucleotides matching TRBD2. The CDR3 region is CASSSTGGPIEQFF. The CDR3, as DNA: TGTGCCAGCAGTTCGACGGGAGGGCCTATTGAGCAGTTCTTC.